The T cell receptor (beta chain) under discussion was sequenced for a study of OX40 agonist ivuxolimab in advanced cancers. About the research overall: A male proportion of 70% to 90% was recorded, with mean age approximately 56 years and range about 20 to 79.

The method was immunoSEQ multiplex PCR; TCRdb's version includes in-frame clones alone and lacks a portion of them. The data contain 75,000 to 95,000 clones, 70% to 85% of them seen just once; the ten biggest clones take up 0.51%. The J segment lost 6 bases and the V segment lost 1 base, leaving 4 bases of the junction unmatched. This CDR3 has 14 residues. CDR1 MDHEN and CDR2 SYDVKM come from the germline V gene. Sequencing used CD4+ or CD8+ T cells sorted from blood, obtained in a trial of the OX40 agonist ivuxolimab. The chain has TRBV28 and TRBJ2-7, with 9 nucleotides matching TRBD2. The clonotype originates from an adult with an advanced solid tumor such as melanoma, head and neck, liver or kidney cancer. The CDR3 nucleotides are TGTGCCAGCAGTTTATTGCGGGAGGGTTCCGAGCAGTACTTC. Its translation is CASSLLREGSEQYF.